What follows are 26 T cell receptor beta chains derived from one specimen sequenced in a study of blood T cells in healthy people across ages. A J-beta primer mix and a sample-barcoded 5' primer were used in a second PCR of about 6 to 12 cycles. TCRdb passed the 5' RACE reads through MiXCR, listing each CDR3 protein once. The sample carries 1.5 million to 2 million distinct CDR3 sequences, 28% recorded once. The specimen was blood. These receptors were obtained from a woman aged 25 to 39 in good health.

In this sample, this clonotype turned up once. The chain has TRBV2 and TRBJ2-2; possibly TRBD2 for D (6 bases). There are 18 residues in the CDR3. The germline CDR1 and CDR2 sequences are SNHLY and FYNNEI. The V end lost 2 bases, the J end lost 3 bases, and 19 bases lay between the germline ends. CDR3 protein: CASSEQGTGGTDTGELFF. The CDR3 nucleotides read TGTGCCAGCAGTGAACAGGGCACGGGCGGGACCGACACCGGGGAGCTGTTTTTT.

The CDR3 loop reads CSVEERHFNYGYTF. The CDR3 nucleotides are TGCAGCGTTGAAGAGCGACACTTTAACTATGGCTACACCTTC. The gene calls are TRBV29-1 and TRBJ1-2; no firm D call. Germline CDR1 SQVTM, CDR2 ANQGSEA. The ends were cut back, 0 bases at V and 1 base at J, with 9 bases in the middle. The CDR3 is 14 residues long.

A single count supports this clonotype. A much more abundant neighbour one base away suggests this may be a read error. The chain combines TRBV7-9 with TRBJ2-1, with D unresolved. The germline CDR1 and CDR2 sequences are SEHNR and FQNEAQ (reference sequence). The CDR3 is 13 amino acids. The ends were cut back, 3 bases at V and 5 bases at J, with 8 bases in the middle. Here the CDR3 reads CASSFGVHNEQFF. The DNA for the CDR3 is TGTGCCAGCAGCTTTGGGGTTCACAATGAGCAGTTCTTC.

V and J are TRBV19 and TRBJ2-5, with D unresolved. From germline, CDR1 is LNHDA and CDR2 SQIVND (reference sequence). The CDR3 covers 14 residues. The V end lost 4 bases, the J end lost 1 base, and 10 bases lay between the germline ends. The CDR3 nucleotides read TGTGCCAGTAGTACTGACAATCTCCAAGAGACCCAGTACTTC. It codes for CASSTDNLQETQYF. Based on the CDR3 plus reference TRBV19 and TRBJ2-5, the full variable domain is DGGITQSPKYLFRKEGQNVTLSCEQNLNHDAMYWYRQDPGQGLRLIYYSQIVNDFQKGDIAEGYSVSREKKESFPLTVTSAQKNPTAFYLCASSTDNLQETQYFGPGTRLLVL.

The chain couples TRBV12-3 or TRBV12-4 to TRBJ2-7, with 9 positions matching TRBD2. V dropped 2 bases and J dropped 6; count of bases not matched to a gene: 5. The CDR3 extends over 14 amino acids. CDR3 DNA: TGTGCCAGCAGTTTATCGGGCGGGAGGGTCGAGCAGTACTTC. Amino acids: CASSLSGGRVEQYF.

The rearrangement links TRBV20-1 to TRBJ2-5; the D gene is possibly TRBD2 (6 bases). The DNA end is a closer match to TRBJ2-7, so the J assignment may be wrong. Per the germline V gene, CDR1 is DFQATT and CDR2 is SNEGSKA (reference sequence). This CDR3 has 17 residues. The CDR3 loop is CSAREAGLGRPSGEQYF. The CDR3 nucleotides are TGCAGTGCTAGAGAAGCCGGACTGGGGAGGCCGAGCGGCGAGCAGTACTTC.

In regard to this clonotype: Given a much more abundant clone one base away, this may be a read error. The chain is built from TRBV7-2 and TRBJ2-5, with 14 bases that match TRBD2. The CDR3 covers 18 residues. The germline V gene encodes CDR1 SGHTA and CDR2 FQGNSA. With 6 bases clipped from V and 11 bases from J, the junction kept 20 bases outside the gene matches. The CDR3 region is CASSLGGLAGEWDNEQYF. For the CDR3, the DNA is TGTGCCAGCAGTCTGGGGGGACTAGCGGGAGAATGGGACAATGAGCAGTACTTC.

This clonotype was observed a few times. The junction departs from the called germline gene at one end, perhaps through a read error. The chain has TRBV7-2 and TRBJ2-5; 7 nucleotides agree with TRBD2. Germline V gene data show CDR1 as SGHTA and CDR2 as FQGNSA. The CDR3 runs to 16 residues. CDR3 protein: CAGRMSRGSFQETQYF. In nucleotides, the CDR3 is TGTGCCGGCAGGATGTCTCGCGGGAGCTTCCAAGAGACCCAGTACTTC.

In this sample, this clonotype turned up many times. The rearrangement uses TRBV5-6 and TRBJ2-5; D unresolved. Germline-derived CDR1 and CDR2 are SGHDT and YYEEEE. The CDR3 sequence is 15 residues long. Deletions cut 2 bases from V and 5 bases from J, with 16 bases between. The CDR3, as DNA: TGTGCCAGCAGCTTCCGACCGGAGCTTGGGGAGACCCAGTACTTC. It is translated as CASSFRPELGETQYF.

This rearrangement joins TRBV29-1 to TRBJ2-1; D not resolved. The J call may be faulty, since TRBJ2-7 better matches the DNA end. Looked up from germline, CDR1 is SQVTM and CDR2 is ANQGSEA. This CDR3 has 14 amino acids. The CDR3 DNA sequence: TGCAGCGTGGGCCCACGACTCTCCTACAATGAGCAGTACTTC. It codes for CSVGPRLSYNEQYF.

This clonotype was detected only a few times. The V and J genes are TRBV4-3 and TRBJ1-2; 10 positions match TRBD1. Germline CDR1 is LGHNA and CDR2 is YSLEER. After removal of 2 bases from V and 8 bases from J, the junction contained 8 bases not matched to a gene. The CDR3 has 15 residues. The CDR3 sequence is CASSQLTGGREGYTF. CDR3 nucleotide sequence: TGCGCCAGCAGCCAATTGACAGGGGGCAGGGAGGGCTACACCTTC.

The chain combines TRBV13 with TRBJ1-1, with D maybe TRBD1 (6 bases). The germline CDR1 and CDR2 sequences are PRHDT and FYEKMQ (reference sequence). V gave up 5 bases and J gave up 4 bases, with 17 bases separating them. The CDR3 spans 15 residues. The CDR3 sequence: CASSLRTRGGTEAFF. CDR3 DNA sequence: TGTGCCAGCAGCCTACGGACTCGAGGGGGCACTGAAGCTTTCTTT.

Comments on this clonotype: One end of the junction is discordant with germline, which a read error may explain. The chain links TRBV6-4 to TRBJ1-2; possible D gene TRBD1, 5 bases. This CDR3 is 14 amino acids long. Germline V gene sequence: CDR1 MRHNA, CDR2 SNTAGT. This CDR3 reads CSSSGSMGLGGYTF. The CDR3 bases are TGTTCCAGCAGTGGCTCGATGGGGCTCGGGGGCTACACCTTC.

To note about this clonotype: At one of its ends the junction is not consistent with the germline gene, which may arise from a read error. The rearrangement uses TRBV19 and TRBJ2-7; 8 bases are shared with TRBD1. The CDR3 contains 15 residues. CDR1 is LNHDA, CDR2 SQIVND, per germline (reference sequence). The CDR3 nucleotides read TGTGCCAGTACAACAACCGGGACAGGATCCTCCGAGCAGTACTTC. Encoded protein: CASTTTGTGSSEQYF.

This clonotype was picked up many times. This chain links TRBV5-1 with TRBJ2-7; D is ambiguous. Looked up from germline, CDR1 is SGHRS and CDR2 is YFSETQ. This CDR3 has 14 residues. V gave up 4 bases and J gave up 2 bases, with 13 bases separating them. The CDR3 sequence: CASSPIDLTYEQYF. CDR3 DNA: TGCGCCAGCAGCCCCATCGATTTGACCTACGAGCAGTACTTC.

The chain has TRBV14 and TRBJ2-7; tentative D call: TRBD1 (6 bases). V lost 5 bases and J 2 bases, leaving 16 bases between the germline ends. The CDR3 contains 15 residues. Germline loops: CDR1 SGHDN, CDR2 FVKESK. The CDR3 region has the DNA TGTGCCAGCAGCTCCCCCGGGACACCAGCCTACGAGCAGTACTTC. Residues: CASSSPGTPAYEQYF.

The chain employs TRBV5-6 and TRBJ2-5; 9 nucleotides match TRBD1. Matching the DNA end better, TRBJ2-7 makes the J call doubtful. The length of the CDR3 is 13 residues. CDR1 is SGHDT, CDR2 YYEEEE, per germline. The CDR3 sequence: CATKETGGYEQYF. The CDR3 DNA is TGTGCCACCAAGGAGACAGGGGGCTACGAGCAGTACTTC.

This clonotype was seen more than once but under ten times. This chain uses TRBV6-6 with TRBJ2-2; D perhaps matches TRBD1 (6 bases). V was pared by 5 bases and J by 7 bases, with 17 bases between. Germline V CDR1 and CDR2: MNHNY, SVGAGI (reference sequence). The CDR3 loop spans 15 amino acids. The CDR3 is CASSLTDRKIGELFF. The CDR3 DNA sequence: TGTGCCAGCAGTCTTACCGACAGGAAAATCGGGGAGCTGTTTTTT.

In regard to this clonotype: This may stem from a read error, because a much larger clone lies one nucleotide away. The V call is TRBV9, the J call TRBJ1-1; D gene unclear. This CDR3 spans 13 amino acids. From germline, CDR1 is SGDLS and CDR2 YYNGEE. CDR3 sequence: CASSVVGNTGAFF. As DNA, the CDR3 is TGTGCCAGCAGCGTAGTAGGGAACACTGGAGCTTTCTTT.

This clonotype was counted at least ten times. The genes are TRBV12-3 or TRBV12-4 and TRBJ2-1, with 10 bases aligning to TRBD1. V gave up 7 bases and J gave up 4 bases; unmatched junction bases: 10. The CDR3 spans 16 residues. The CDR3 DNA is TGTGCCAGCACCAAAGACTGGGACAGGGGTTACAATGAGCAGTTCTTC. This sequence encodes CASTKDWDRGYNEQFF.

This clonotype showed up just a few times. The CDR3 bases are TGTGCCAGCAGACGTCGAGCGGGAGGTGGGGATGAGCAGTTCTTC. This sequence encodes CASRRRAGGGDEQFF. The chain couples TRBV11-2 to TRBJ2-1; 9 nucleotides line up with TRBD2. Trimming at V came to 6 bases and at J to 8 bases, leaving 11 bases not matched to a gene. CDR1 is SGHAT and CDR2 is FQNNGV in the germline V gene. This CDR3 contains 15 residues.

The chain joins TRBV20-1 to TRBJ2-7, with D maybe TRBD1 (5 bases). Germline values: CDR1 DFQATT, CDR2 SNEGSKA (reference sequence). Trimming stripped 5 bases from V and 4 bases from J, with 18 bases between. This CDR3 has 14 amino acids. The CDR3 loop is CSAGPRGQFYEQYF. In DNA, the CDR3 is TGCAGTGCTGGCCCAAGAGGACAATTTTACGAGCAGTACTTC.

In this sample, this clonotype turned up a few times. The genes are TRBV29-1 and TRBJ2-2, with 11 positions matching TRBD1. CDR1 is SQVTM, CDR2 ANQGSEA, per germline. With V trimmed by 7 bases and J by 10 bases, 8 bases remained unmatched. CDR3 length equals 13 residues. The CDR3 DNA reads TGCAGCGCCAGGACAGGGGGCCTGATGGAGCTGTTTTTT. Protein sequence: CSARTGGLMELFF.

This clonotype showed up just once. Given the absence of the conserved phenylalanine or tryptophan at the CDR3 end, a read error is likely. The CDR3 loop reads CASTKTGGANSPLHL. For the CDR3, the DNA is TGTGCCAGCACCAAAACGGGGGGTGCGAATTCACCCCTCCACTTG. The chain carries TRBV6-6 and TRBJ1-6, with D maybe TRBD1 (5 bases). Germline assignment: CDR1 MNHNY and CDR2 SVGAGI (reference sequence). V was cut by 7 bases and J by 7 bases, with 17 bases left in between. The CDR3 totals 15 residues.

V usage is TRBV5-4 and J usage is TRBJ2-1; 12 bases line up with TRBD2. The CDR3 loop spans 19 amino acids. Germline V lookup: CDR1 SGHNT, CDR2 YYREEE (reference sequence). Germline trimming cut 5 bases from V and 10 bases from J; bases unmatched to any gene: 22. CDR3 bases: TGTGCCAGCAGTCAGACTAGCGGGAGAGCCGGGGATAAGATAAGGGAGCAGTTCTTC. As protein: CASSQTSGRAGDKIREQFF.

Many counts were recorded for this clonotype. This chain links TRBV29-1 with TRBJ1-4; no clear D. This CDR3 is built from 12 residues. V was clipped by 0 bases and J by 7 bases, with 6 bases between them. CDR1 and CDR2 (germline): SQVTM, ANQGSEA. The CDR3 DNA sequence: TGCAGCGTTGAAGAATCTCGTGAAAAACTGTTTTTT. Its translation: CSVEESREKLFF. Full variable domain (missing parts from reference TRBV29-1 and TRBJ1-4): SAVISQKPSRDICQRGTSLTIQCQVDSQVTMMFWYRQQPGQSLTLIATANQGSEATYESGFVIDKFPISRPNLTFSTLTVSNMSPEDSSIYLCSVEESREKLFFGSGTQLSVL.